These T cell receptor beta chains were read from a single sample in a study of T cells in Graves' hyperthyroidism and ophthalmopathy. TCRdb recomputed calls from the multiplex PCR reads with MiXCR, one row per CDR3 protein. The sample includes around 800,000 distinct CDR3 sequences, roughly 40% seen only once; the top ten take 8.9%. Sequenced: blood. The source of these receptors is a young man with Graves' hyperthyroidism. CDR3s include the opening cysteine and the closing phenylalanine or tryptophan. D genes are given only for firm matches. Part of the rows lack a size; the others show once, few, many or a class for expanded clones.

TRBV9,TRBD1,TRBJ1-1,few,CASSENQGARTEAFF,TGTGCCAGCAGCGAGAACCAGGGGGCGCGGACTGAAGCTTTCTTT
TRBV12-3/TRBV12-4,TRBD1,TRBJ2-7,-,CASTTGGYVYEQYF,TGTGCCAGCACCACAGGGGGGTATGTCTACGAGCAGTACTTC
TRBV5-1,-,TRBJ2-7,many,CASSLAGMGYEQYF,TGCGCCAGCAGCTTGGCAGGAATGGGGTACGAGCAGTACTTC
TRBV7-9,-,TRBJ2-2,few,CASSFRINTGELFF,TGTGCCAGCAGCTTCCGGATTAACACCGGGGAGCTGTTTTTT
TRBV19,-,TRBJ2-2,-,CASSISGVNTGELFF,TGTGCCAGTAGTATCTCCGGGGTAAACACCGGGGAGCTGTTTTTT
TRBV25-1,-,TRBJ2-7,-,CASSQTTGSSYEQYF,TGCGCCAGCAGCCAAACGACGGGCAGCTCCTACGAGCAGTACTTC
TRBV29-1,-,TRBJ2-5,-,CSLDPRTTNRGTQYF,TGCAGCTTAGATCCTCGGACTACCAATCGCGGGACCCAGTACTTC
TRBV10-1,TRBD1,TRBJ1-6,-,CASEKGEGQGLSPLHF,TGCGCCAGCGAGAAGGGTGAGGGACAGGGCCTTTCACCCCTCCACTTT
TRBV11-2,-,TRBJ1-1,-,CASSLVTPVMNTEAFF,TGTGCCAGCAGCCTAGTGACACCCGTCATGAACACTGAAGCTTTCTTT
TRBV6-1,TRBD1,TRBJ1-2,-,CASRGQGMDYGYTF,TGTGCCAGCAGGGGACAGGGGATGGACTATGGCTACACCTTC
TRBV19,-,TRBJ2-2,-,CASSIEPGRANTGELFF,TGTGCCAGTAGTATAGAGCCGGGACGGGCGAACACCGGGGAGCTGTTTTTT
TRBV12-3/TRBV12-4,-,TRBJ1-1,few,CASSLYREGSTEAFF,TGTGCCAGCAGTCTCTACCGGGAGGGCAGCACTGAAGCTTTCTTT
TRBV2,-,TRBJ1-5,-,CASQDRGNQPQHF,TGTGCCAGCCAAGATCGGGGGAATCAGCCCCAGCATTTT
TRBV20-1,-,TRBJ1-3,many,CSARPGGNTIYF,TGCAGTGCTAGACCCGGGGGGAACACCATATATTTT
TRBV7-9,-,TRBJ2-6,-,CASSYANSGANVLTF,TGTGCCAGCAGTTACGCGAACTCTGGGGCCAACGTCCTGACTTTC
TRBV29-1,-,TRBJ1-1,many,CSVEGDRWSTEAFF,TGCAGCGTTGAAGGTGACAGGTGGAGCACTGAAGCTTTCTTT
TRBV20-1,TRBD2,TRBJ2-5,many,CSASGTSGQETQYF,TGCAGTGCTAGCGGTACTAGCGGCCAAGAGACCCAGTACTTC
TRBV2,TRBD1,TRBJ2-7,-,CASSEGGTGISYEQYF,TGTGCCAGCAGTGAAGGTGGGACAGGGATTTCCTACGAGCAGTACTTC
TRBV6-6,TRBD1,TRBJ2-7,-,CASSYAPGQGFYEQYF,TGTGCCAGCAGTTACGCTCCGGGACAGGGGTTCTACGAGCAGTACTTC
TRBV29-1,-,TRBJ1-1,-,CSVTAGHRLNTEAFF,TGCAGCGTAACCGCGGGACACCGCTTGAACACTGAAGCTTTCTTT
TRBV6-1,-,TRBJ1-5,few,CASTGRGIQPQHF,TGTGCCAGCACCGGAAGGGGGATTCAGCCCCAGCATTTT
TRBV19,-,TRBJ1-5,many,CASSIDGRYSNQPQHF,TGTGCCAGTAGTATCGACGGAAGATATAGCAATCAGCCCCAGCATTTT
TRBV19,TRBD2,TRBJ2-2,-,CASVSGGNTGELFF,TGTGCCAGTGTCAGCGGGGGAAACACCGGGGAGCTGTTTTTT
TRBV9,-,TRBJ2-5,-,CASSVEAQSQETQYF,TGTGCCAGCAGCGTAGAGGCTCAATCCCAAGAGACCCAGTACTTC
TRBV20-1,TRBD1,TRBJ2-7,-,CSARDHRGADEQYF,TGCAGTGCTAGAGATCACAGGGGGGCGGACGAGCAGTACTTC